The 8 T cell receptor beta chains below were found in one sample sequenced in a study of glioma-infiltrating T cells after dendritic cell vaccination. As to time point: after dendritic cell vaccination, including at tumor progression/relapse. The protocol was immunoSEQ multiplex PCR, while the TCRdb copy is restricted to in-frame clones and leaves out a portion. Of about 87,000 clones detected, under 85% appear once; the ten largest clones hold under 8%. The sample here was blood, taken after dendritic cell vaccination. These receptors all stem from a human donor with glioblastoma.

The chain joins TRBV10-3 to TRBJ2-2, with D hard to call. This CDR3 is 14 amino acids long. Germline V gene sequence: CDR1 ENHRY, CDR2 SYGVKD. Trimming stripped 6 bases from V and 5 bases from J, with 13 bases between. This CDR3 reads CAISGNRVTGELFF. DNA for the CDR3: TGTGCCATCAGCGGTAATCGAGTAACCGGGGAGCTGTTTTTT.

The CDR3 bases are TGTGCCAGCAGTTCCGGGACTAGCGGGGGGTACAATGAGCAGTTCTTC. This encodes CASSSGTSGGYNEQFF. The genes are TRBV6-5 and TRBJ2-1; 15 positions match TRBD2. The CDR3 runs 16 residues. CDR1 and CDR2 from the germline V gene are MNHEY and SVGAGI. After removal of 4 bases from V and 4 bases from J, the junction contained 2 bases not matched to a gene.

The gene calls are TRBV7-2 and TRBJ2-4; D remains unclear. Germline lookup yields CDR1 SGHTA and CDR2 FQGNSA. With 0 bases removed from V and 6 bases from J, the gap between germline ends came to 12 bases. This CDR3 has 15 residues. DNA for the CDR3: TGTGCCAGCAGCTTAGCGCAGGATCCCTCAAACATTCAGTACTTC. As protein: CASSLAQDPSNIQYF. Using reference TRBV7-2 and TRBJ2-4 for the parts outside the CDR3, the full variable domain is GAGVSQSPSNKVTEKGKDVELRCDPISGHTALYWYRQSLGQGLEFLIYFQGNSAPDKSGLPSDRFSAERTGGSVSTLTIQRTQQEDSAVYLCASSLAQDPSNIQYFGAGTRLSVL.

The chain combines TRBV2 with TRBJ2-3; TRBD2 aligns across 10 bases. The CDR3 contains 17 residues. J lost 1 base, V lost 6 bases, and 10 bases had no gene match. The germline gives CDR1 SNHLY, CDR2 FYNNEI. The CDR3 reads CASSLLRTSGRTDTQYF. Written as DNA, the CDR3 is TGTGCCAGCAGCCTCCTCAGGACTAGCGGACGCACAGATACGCAGTATTTT.

The chain combines TRBV6-6 with TRBJ1-6, with D perhaps TRBD1 (5 bases). The CDR3 covers 13 residues. The V gene's germline CDR1 is MNHNY and CDR2 SVGAGI (reference sequence). Trimming took off 7 bases at V and 10 bases at J, with 14 bases between the two ends. In nucleotides, the CDR3 is TGTGCCAGCAAAATCTCACAGGTCTCACCCCTCCACTTT. As protein: CASKISQVSPLHF.

The CDR3 here is CASSPVAGGVTDTQYF. The DNA for the CDR3 is TGTGCCAGCAGCCCAGTAGCGGGGGGCGTCACAGATACGCAGTATTTT. The chain has TRBV9 and TRBJ2-3, with 10 bases aligning to TRBD2. Germline CDR1 SGDLS, CDR2 YYNGEE. J gave up 2 bases and V 4 bases, and 7 bases lay outside the gene matches. This CDR3 region has 16 residues.

V and J are TRBV2 and TRBJ2-1; weak D call: TRBD1 (5 bases). This CDR3 has 16 amino acids. Per germline, CDR1 SNHLY and CDR2 FYNNEI. Trimming stripped 10 bases from V and 3 bases from J, with 22 bases between. CDR3 residues: CAKSRLPQGNYNEQFF. CDR3 nucleotides: TGTGCCAAATCTAGGCTTCCGCAGGGTAACTACAATGAGCAGTTCTTC.

The chain joins TRBV2 to TRBJ1-6, with TRBD1 identical over 8 bases. Germline CDR1 SNHLY, CDR2 FYNNEI. V lost 4 bases to trimming and J lost 5 bases; unmatched junction nucleotides: 7. This CDR3 contains 16 residues. This CDR3 is CASSVRQGRNNSPLHF. CDR3 coding DNA: TGTGCCAGCAGTGTTAGACAGGGGAGGAATAATTCACCCCTCCACTTT.